The clone carrying this TCR beta chain has only a few counts. Its antigen is unknown. The data were obtained in a study of CD8+CD57+ T cells in acquired aplastic anemia. Study as a whole: An average of approximately 3.4 ug of DNA was obtained from sorted CD4+ and CD8+ cells.

The use of genomic DNA as template underpinned the TCR beta VDJ and CDR3 profiling. TCRdb analysed the reads with MiXCR anew, one entry per CDR3 protein. The data show roughly 61,000 distinct CDR3 sequences, with over 45% seen just once and roughly 2.5% held by the top ten. Germline CDR1 is SGHAT and CDR2 is FQNNGV. CDR3 length: 16 residues. V was pared by 1 base and J by 0 bases, with 2 bases of the junction left unmatched. Notes on the study in general: Over 25 CD8+ CDR3 sequences occurred in both the patients and the controls.

The source material was sorted CD4+, CD8+, or CD8+CD57+ T cells (not recorded which) from PBMCs. The V gene is TRBV11-2, the J gene TRBJ1-2, with 10 bases identical to TRBD1. The source of this sequence is a human donor in good health, serving as a control. CDR3 protein: CASSLGGTGANYGYTF. CDR3 nucleotides: TGTGCCAGCAGCTTAGGGGGGACAGGGGCTAACTATGGCTACACCTTC.